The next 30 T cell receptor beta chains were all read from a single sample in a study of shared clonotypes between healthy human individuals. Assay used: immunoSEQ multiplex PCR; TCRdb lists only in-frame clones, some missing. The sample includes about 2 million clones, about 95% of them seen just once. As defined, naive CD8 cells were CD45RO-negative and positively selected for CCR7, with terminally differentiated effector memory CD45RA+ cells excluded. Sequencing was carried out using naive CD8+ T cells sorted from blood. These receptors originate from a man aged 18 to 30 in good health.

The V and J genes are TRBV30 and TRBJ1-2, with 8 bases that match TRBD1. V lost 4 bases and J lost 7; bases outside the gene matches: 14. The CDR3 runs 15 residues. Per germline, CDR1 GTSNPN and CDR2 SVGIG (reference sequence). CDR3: CAWTQEAGGDFGYTF. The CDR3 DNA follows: TGTGCCTGGACCCAGGAGGCAGGGGGCGATTTTGGCTACACCTTC.

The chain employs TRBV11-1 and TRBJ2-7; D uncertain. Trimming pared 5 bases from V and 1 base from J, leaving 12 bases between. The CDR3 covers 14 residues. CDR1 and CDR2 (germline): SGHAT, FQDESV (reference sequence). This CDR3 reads CASSGDSGSYEQYF. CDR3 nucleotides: TGTGCCAGCAGCGGTGACTCTGGATCCTACGAGCAGTACTTC.

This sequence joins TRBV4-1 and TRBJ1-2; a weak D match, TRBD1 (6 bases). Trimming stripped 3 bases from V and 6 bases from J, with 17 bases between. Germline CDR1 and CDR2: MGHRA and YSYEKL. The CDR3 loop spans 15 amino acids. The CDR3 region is CASSQIQGRLDGYTF. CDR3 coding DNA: TGCGCCAGCAGCCAGATACAGGGTCGTTTGGATGGCTACACCTTC.

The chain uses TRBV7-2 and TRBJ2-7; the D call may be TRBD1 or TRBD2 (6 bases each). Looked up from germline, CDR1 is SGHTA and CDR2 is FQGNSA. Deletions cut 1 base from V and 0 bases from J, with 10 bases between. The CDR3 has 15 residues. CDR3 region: CASSLEGGYSYEQYF. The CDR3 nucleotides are TGTGCCAGCAGCTTAGAGGGGGGCTACTCCTACGAGCAGTACTTC.

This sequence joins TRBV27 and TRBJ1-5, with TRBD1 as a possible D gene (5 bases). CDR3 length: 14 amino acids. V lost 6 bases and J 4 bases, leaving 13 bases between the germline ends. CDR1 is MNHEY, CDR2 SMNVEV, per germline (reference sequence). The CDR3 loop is CASSRDGGNQPQHF. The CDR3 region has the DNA TGTGCCAGCAGCCGGGACGGAGGAAATCAGCCCCAGCATTTT.

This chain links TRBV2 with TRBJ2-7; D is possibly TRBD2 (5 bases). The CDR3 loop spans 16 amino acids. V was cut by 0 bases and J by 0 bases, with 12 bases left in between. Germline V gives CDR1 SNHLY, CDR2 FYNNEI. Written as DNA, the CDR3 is TGTGCCAGCAGTGAAGCGAGAGGGCCCGGCTCCTACGAGCAGTACTTC. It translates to CASSEARGPGSYEQYF.

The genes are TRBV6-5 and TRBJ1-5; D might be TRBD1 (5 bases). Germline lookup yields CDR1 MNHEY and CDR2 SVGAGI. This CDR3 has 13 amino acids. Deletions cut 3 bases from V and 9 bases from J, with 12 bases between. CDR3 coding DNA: TGTGCCAGCAGTTATAGATCCCAGGGGCCCCAGCATTTT. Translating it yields CASSYRSQGPQHF.

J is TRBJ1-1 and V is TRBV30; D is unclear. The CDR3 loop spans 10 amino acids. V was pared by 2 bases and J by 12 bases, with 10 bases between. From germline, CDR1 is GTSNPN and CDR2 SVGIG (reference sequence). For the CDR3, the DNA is TGTGCCTGGAGTAGCCCTGCCTCTTTCTTT. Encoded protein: CAWSSPASFF.

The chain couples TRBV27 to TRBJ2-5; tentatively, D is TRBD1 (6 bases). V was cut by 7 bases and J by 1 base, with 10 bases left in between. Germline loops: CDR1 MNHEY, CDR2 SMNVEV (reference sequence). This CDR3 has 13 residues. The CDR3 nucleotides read TGTGCCAGCAAAATAGGGGGCCAAGAGACCCAGTACTTC. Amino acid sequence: CASKIGGQETQYF.

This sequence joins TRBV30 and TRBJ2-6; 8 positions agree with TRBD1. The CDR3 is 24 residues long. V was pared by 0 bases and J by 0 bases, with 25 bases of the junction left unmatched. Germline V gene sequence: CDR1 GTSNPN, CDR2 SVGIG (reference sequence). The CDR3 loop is CAWSVRVVGRGETGEVSGANVLTF. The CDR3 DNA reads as TGTGCCTGGAGTGTACGGGTGGTGGGCAGGGGCGAGACAGGGGAGGTCTCTGGGGCCAACGTCCTGACTTTC.

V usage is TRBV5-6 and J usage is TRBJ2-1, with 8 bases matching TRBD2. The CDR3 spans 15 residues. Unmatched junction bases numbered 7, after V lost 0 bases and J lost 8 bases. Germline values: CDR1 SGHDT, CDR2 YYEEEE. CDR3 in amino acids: CASSLALAGGHEQFF. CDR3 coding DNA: TGTGCCAGCAGCTTGGCCCTAGCGGGTGGCCATGAGCAGTTCTTC.

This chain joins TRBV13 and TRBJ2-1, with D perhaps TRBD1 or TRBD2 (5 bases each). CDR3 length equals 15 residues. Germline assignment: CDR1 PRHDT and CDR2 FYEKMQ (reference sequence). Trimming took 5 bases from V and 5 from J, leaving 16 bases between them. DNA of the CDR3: TGTGCCAGCAGCGCCCCCGGGACCCAACACAATGAGCAGTTCTTC. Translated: CASSAPGTQHNEQFF. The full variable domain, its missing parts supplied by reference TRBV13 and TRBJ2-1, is AAGVIQSPRHLIKEKRETATLKCYPIPRHDTVYWYQQGPGQDPQFLISFYEKMQSDKGSIPDRFSAQQFSDYHSELNMSSLELGDSALYFCASSAPGTQHNEQFFGPGTRLTVL.

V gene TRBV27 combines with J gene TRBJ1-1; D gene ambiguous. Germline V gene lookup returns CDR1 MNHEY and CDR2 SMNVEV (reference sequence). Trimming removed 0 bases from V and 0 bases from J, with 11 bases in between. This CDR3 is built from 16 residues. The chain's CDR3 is CASSLSTWDMNTEAFF. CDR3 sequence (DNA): TGTGCCAGCAGTTTATCGACATGGGATATGAACACTGAAGCTTTCTTT.

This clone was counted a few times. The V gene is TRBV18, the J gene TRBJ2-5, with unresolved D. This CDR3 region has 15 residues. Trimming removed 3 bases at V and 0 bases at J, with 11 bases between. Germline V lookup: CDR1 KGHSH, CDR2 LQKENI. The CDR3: CASSPLLSYQETQYF. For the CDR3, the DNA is TGTGCCAGCTCACCGCTACTATCGTACCAAGAGACCCAGTACTTC.

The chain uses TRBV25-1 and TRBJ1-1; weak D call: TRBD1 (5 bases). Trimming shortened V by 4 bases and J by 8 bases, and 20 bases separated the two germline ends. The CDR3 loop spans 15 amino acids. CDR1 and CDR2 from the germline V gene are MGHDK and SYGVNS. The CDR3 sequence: CASSGWGKIPFEAFF. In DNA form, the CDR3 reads TGTGCCAGCAGTGGTTGGGGGAAAATCCCTTTCGAAGCTTTCTTT. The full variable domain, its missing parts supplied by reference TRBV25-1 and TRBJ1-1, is EADIYQTPRYLVIGTGKKITLECSQTMGHDKMYWYQQDPGMELHLIHYSYGVNSTEKGDLSSESTVSRIRTEHFPLTLESARPSHTSQYLCASSGWGKIPFEAFFGQGTRLTVV.

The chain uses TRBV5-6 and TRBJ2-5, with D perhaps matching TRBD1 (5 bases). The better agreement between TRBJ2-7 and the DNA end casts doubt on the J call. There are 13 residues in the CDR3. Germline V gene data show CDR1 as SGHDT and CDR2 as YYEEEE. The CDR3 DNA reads TGTGCCAGCCGAGCAGGGTCGTCCTACGAGCAGTACTTC. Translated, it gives CASRAGSSYEQYF.

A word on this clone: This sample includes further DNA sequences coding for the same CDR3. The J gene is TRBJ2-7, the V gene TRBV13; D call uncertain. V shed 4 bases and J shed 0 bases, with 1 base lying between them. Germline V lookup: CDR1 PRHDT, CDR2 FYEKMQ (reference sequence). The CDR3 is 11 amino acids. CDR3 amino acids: CASSSSYEQYF. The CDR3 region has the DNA TGTGCCAGCAGCTCCTCCTACGAGCAGTACTTC.

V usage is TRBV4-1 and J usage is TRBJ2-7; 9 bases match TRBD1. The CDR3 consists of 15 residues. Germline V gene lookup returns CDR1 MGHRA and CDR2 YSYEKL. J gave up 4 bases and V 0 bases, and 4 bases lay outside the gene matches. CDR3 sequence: CASSQDLGQGYEQYF. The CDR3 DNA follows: TGCGCCAGCAGCCAAGATTTGGGACAGGGTTACGAGCAGTACTTC.

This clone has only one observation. The CDR3 DNA is TGTGCCAGCAGCCCGTCGGGACTAGCGTTCTCCTACGAGCAGTACTTC. The encoded protein is CASSPSGLAFSYEQYF. The chain has TRBV7-3 and TRBJ2-7, with TRBD2 matching 10 bases. CDR1 and CDR2 from the germline V gene are SGHTA and FQGTGA. V lost 5 bases and J lost 0; bases outside the gene matches: 7. This CDR3 spans 16 amino acids.

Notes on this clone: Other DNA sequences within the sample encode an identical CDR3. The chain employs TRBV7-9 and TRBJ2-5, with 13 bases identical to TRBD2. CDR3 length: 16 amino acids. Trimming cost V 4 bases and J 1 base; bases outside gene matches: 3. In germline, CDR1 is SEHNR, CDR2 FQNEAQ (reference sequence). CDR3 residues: CASSSGLAGVQETQYF. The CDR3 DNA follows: TGTGCCAGCAGCTCCGGACTAGCGGGGGTCCAAGAGACCCAGTACTTC.

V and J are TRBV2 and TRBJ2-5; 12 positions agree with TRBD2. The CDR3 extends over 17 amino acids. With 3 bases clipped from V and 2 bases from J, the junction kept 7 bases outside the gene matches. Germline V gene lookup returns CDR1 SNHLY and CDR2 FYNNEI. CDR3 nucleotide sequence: TGTGCCAGCAGTGATCTAGCGGGAGGGCCAGGGCAAGAGACCCAGTACTTC. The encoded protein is CASSDLAGGPGQETQYF.

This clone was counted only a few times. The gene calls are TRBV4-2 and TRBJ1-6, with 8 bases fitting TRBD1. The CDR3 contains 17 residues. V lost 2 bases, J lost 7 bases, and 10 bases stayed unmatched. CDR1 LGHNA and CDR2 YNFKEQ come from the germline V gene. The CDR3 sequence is CASSQLTGGIENSPLHF. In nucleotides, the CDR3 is TGTGCCAGCAGCCAACTAACAGGGGGGATTGAGAATTCACCCCTCCACTTT.

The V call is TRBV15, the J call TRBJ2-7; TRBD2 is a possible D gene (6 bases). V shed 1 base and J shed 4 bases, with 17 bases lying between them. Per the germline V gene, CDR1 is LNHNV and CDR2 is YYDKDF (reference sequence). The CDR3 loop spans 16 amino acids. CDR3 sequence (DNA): TGTGCCACCAGCAGAGGGGCGGCTAGCGAGCGGTACGAGCAGTACTTC. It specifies CATSRGAASERYEQYF. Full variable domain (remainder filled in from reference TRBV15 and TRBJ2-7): DAMVIQNPRYQVTQFGKPVTLSCSQTLNHNVMYWYQQKSSQAPKLLFHYYDKDFNNEADTPDNFQSRRPNTSFCFLDIRSPGLGDTAMYLCATSRGAASERYEQYFGPGTRLTVT.

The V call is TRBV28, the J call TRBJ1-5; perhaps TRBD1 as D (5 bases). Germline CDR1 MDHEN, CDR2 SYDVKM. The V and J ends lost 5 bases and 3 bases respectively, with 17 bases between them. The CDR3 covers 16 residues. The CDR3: CASSPRGSGNNQPQHF. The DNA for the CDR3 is TGTGCCAGCAGTCCAAGGGGATCAGGGAACAATCAGCCCCAGCATTTT.

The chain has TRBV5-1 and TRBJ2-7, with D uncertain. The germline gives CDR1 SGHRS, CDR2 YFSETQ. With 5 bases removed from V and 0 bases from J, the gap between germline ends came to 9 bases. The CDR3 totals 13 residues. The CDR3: CASSPAPSYEQYF. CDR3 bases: TGCGCCAGCAGTCCAGCGCCCTCCTACGAGCAGTACTTC.

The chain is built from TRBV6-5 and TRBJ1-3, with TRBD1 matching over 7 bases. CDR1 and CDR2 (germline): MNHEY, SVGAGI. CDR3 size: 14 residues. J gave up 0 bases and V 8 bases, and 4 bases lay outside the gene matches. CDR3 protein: CASRDSYSGNTIYF. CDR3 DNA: TGTGCCAGCCGGGACAGCTACTCTGGAAACACCATATATTTT.

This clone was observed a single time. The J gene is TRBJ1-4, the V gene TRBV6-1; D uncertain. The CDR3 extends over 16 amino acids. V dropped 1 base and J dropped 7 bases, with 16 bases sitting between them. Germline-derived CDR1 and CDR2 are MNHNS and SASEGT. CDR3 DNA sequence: TGTGCCAGCAGTGAAGTCCCGCGGGCCTGGGTTGAAAAACTGTTTTTT. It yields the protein CASSEVPRAWVEKLFF.

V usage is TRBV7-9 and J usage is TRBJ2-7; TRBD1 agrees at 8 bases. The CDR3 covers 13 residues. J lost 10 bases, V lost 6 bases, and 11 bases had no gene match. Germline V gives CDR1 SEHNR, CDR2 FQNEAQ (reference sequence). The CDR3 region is CASSSTEDRGQYF. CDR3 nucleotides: TGTGCCAGCAGTTCCACCGAAGACAGGGGTCAGTACTTC.

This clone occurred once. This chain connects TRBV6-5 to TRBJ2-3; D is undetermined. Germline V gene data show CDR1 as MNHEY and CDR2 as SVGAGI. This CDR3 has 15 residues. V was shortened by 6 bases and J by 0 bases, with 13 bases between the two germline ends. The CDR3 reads CASSLSISSTDTQYF. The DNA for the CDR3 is TGTGCCAGCAGCCTAAGTATATCTAGCACAGATACGCAGTATTTT.

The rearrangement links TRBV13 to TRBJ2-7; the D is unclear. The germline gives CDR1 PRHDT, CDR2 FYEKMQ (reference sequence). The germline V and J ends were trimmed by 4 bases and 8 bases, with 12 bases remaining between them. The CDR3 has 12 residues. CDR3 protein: CASSYQTPQQYF. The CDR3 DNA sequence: TGTGCCAGCAGCTACCAAACACCCCAGCAGTACTTC.